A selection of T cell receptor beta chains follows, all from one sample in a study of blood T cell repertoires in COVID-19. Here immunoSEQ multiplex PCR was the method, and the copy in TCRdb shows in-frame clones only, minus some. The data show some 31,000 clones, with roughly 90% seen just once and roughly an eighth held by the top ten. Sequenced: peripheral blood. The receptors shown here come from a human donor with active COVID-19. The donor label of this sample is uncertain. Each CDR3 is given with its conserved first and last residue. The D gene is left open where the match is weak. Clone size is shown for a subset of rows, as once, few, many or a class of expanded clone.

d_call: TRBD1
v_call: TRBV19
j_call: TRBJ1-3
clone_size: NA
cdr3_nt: TGTGCCAGCTCTTCCGGGACAGGGCTATCTGGAAACACCATATATTTT
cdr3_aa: CASSSGTGLSGNTIYF

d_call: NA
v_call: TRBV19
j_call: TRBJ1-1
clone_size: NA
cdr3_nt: TGTGCCAGTAGTAATAAGGGGGACACTGAAGCTTTCTTT
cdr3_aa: CASSNKGDTEAFF

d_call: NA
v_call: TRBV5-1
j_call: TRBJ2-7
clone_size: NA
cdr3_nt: TGCGCCAGCAGCTTGGAAGGGGTAACCTACGAGCAGTACTTC
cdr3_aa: CASSLEGVTYEQYF

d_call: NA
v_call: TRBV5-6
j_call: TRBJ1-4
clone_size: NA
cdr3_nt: TGTGCCAGCAGCGCAACAGGGTATGGTGGAGAAAAACTGTTTTTT
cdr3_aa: CASSATGYGGEKLFF

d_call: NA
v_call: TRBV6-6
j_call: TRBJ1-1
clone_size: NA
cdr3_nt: TGTGCCAGCAGTTACTCGACGGGGTTTGAAGCTTTCTTT
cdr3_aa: CASSYSTGFEAFF

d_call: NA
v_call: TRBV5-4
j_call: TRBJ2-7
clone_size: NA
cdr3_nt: TGTGCCAGCAGCTCAACCTACGAGCAGTACTTC
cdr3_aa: CASSSTYEQYF

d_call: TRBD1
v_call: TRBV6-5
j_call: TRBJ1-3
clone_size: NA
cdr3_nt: TGTGCCACCTCACTGACAGGGGTGGCTGGAAACACCATATATTTT
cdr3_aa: CATSLTGVAGNTIYF

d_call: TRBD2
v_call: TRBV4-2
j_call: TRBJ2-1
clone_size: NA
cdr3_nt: TGTGCCAGCAGCCTACGACTAGCGGGGTACAATGAGCAGTTCTTC
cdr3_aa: CASSLRLAGYNEQFF

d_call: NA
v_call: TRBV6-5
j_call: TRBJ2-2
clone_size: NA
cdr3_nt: TGTGCCAGCAGTTATATAGGAACAGCGAACACCGGGGAGCTGTTTTTT
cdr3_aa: CASSYIGTANTGELFF

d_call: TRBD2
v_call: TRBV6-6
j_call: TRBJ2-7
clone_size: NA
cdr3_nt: TGTGCCAGCAGTTACGAAGCACTAGCGGGGCGGAACGAGCAGTACTTC
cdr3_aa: CASSYEALAGRNEQYF

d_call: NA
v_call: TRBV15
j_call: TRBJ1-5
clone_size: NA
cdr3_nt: TGTGCCACCAGCAGAGTTTCCGGGGGAGGACAGCCCCAGCATTTT
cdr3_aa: CATSRVSGGGQPQHF

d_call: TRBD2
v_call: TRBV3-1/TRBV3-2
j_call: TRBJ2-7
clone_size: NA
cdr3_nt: TGTGCCACGGGACTAGCGGGGGGCTGGAACGAGCAGTACTTC
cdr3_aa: CATGLAGGWNEQYF

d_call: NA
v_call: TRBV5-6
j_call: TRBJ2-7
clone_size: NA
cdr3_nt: TGTGCCAGCAGCTTGGGGCAGGGTTGGAGCGAGCAGTACTTC
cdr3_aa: CASSLGQGWSEQYF

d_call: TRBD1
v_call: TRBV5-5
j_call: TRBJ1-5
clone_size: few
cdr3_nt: TGTGCCAGCAGCTTTCAGGACAGGCAGGGCAATCAGCCCCAGCATTTT
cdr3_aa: CASSFQDRQGNQPQHF

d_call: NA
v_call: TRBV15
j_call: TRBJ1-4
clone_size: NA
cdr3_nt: TGTGCCACCAGCGGTTCCAGGACGGAGGCAAATGAAAAACTGTTTTTT
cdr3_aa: CATSGSRTEANEKLFF

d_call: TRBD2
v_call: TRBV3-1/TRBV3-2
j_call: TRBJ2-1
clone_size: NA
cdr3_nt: TGTGCCAGCAGACTAGCGGGGGCCTACAATGAGCAGTTCTTC
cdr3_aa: CASRLAGAYNEQFF

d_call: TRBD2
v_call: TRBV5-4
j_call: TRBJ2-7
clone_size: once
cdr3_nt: TGTGCCAGCAGGTCCACCGGGACTAGGGGCGAGCAGTACTTC
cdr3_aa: CASRSTGTRGEQYF

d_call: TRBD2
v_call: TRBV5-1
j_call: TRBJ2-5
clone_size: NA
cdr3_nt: TGCGCCAGCAGCCTAGGACTAGCGGTCCAAGAGACCCAGTACTTC
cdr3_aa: CASSLGLAVQETQYF

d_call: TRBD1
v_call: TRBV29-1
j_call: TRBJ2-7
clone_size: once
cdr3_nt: TGCAGCGCGGCCATGAGGACAGGGTACGAGCAGTACTTC
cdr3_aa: CSAAMRTGYEQYF

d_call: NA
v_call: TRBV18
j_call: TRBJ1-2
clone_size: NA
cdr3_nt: TGTGCCAGCTCACCACCGTTCGGGGGTGCTAACTATGGCTACACCTTC
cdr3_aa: CASSPPFGGANYGYTF

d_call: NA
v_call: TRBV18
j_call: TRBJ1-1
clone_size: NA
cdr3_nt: TGTGCCAGCTCACCACGGCAGTTAGCAGCTAACACTGAAGCTTTCTTT
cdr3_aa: CASSPRQLAANTEAFF

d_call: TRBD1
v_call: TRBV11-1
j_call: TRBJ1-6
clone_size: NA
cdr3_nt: TGTGCCAGTAGCTCACCTACAGGGGGCCGTTCACCCCTCCACTTT
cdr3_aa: CASSSPTGGRSPLHF

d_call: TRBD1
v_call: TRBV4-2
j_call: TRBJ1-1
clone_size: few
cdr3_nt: TGTGCCAGCAGTGTAGACAGGGGGAACACTGAAGCTTTCTTT
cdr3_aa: CASSVDRGNTEAFF

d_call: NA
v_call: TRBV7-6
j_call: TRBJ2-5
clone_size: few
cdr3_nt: TGTGCCAGCAGCTTAACCCCCCAGGGGAGCGGAGAGACCCAGTACTTC
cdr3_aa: CASSLTPQGSGETQYF

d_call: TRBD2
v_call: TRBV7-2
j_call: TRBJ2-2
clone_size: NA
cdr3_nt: TGTGCCAGCAGCTTAGCGGGTCTGAGCGGGGTTGGGACCGGGGAGCTGTTTTTT
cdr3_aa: CASSLAGLSGVGTGELFF

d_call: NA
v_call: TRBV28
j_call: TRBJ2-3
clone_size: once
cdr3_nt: TGTGCCAGCACATTTGGGGGGGCCGCTAGCACAGATACGCAGTATTTT
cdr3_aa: CASTFGGAASTDTQYF

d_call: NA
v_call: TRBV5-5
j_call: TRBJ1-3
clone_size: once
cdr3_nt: TGTGCCAGCAGCTTGGTTAGCTCTGGAAACACCATATATTTT
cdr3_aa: CASSLVSSGNTIYF

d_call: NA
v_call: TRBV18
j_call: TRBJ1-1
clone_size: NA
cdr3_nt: TGTGCCAGCTCACCCCTCCCCTCTGAAGCTTTCTTT
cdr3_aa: CASSPLPSEAFF

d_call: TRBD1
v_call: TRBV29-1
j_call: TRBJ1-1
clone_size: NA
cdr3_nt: TGCAGCGCCATACAGGGGACGAACACTGAAGCTTTCTTT
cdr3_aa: CSAIQGTNTEAFF

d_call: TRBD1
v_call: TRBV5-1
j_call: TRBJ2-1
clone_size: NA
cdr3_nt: TGCGCCAGCAGCTTAAGACTCGGACAGGGCAGCAATGAGCAGTTCTTC
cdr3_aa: CASSLRLGQGSNEQFF

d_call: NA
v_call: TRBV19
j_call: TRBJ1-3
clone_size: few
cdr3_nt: TGTGCCAGTAGTATAGGAGTTCGGGAAATTGGAAACACCATATATTTT
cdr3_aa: CASSIGVREIGNTIYF

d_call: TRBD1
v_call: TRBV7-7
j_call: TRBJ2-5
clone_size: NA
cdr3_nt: TGTGCTAGCAGGTTGGGCGGGACAGGGTCCGAGACCCAGTACTTC
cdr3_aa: CASRLGGTGSETQYF

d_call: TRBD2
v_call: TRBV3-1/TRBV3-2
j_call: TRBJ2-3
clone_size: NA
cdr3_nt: TGTGCCAGCAGCCAGGGACTAGCGGGGGGACCCACAGATACGCAGTATTTT
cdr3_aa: CASSQGLAGGPTDTQYF

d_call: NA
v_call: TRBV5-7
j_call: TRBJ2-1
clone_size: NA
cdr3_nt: TGTGCCAGCAGCTTTATATGGGCCAATGAGCAGTTCTTC
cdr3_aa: CASSFIWANEQFF

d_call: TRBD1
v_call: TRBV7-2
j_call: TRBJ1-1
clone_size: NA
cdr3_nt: TGTGCCAGCAGCCCTGGACAGGGATGGATCGCTTTCTTT
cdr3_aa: CASSPGQGWIAFF

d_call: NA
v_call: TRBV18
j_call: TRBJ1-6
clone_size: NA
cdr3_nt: TGTGCCAGCTCACGGGACACCTTTAATTCACCCCTCCACTTT
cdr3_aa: CASSRDTFNSPLHF

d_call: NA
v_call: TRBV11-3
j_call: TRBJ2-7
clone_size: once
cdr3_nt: TGTGCCAGCAGCTTTAACAGGGTTGGCGAGCAGTACTTC
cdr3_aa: CASSFNRVGEQYF

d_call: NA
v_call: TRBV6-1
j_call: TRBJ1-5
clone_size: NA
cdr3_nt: TGTGCCAGCAGTGCTTTACATCCAGGGGAATCGGGCAATCAGCCCCAGCATTTT
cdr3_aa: CASSALHPGESGNQPQHF

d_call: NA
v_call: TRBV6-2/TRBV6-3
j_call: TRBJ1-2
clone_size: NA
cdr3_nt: TGTGCCAGCAGTTACCGGGATGGCTACACCTTC
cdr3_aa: CASSYRDGYTF

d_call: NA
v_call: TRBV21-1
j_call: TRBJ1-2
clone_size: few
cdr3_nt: TGTGCCAGCAGCAAAGTTCCGGCAGGGGGCCAAACAAACTATGGCTACACCTTC
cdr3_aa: CASSKVPAGGQTNYGYTF

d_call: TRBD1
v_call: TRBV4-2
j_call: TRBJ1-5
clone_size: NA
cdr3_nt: TGTGCCAGCAGCCAACAAACAGGGGGCGGTCAGCCCCAGCATTTT
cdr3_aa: CASSQQTGGGQPQHF

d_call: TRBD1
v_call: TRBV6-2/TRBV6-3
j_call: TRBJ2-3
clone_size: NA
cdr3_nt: TGTGCCAGCAGTGGGGGGGACAGGGGACGCACAGATACGCAGTATTTT
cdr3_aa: CASSGGDRGRTDTQYF